Described below is a single T cell receptor beta chain sequence and its context. No cognate antigen has been identified for it. The sample holds no much larger clone one base away, and base qualities are not on file. This specimen comes from a study of draining lymph node invasion in breast cancer (dated by TCRdb to 2018 to 2021). For the wider study: Nodal metastasis was diagnosed by histology and cytokeratin immunohistochemistry and confirmed by EpCAM/CD45 flow cytometry. Across breast cancer tissues, a separate targeted assay used bulk TCR-beta CDR3 sequencing to compare sorted memory regulatory T cells with memory conventional CD4 T cells. From each patient, matched non-invaded and tumor-invaded tumor-draining lymph nodes and the primary tumor were collected, and both Treg and Tconv subsets were profiled. In the separate targeted TCR sequencing, lymph nodes from 5 or 6 patients were covered, and primary tumors were sequenced for three of those patients.

CD4+ CD45RA- CD25- cells were sorted as memory conventional CD4 T cells. Tumor-draining lymph nodes were classified as non-invaded or invaded according to the absence or presence of metastatic tumor cells. Before staining and sorting, a Miltenyi Pan T Cell isolation kit was used to pre-enrich the T cells. Immunohistochemistry for estrogen receptor, progesterone receptor, HER2 and Ki-67 was used to characterize primary tumors. Fresh surgical tissue was processed within a few hours after surgery by being cut into small fragments. Tissue fragments were enzymatically digested with Liberase TL plus DNase for roughly 19 minutes and filtered through a 40-micrometer strainer. Sorting used a BD FACS Aria II with 98-99% purity, after DAPI live/dead staining. Sorted cells were lysed in TCL buffer, and RNA was purified using a Norgen Single Cell RNA purification kit that included DNase treatment. The germline V gene (reference sequence) gives CDR1 as SEHNR and CDR2 as FQNEAQ. V sheds 0 bases and J sheds 1 base, leaving 9 bases between their ends. The CDR3 covers 16 residues, taking in both the cysteine and the phenylalanine. Only CDR3 DNA is held: 48 bases, read in frame from base 1.

What the study reported, not specific to this receptor: Some of the top 100 tumor clones were detected in invaded and non-invaded nodes, suggesting recirculation between tumor and draining nodes. TCRs shared between Treg and Tconv subsets were regarded as suggestive, but not proof, of a common clonal origin. Across all tissues in the targeted TCR-seq data, Tregs appeared to be more clonally expanded than Tconvs, and both subsets showed lower diversity in tumor than in lymph nodes. Whether Treg conversion occurred in a given organ or whether converted Tregs recirculated between nodes and tumor could not be resolved from the data. Within each tissue, roughly 12-25% of Treg TCRs were also found among Tconvs, a result interpreted as suggesting peripheral Treg induction. Tracking of the top-100 tumor clones could be carried out in just two patients.

Receptor amplification or capture employed bulk RNA-seq. The sample was run on an Illumina HiSeq 2500. The published analysis was carried out like this. For the separate targeted TCR-seq dataset, CDR3 sequences were extracted and quantified from raw reads using MiXCR version 2.1.5 with default parameters. In the separate targeted TCR-seq dataset, TCR-beta clones were defined by the combination of V gene, J gene and CDR3 sequence. In the separate targeted TCR-seq dataset, clones with fewer than three counts were removed, then only the 90% most strongly expressed clones per sample were retained. In the separate targeted TCR-seq dataset, Treg-Tconv overlap was calculated per tissue as the number of shared clones divided by the total number of Treg clones, multiplied by 100. The public sequencing data were trimmed at Q25 with fastp and processed into clonotypes with MiXCR by TCRdb, which kept only in-frame beta chains. Each entry merges the rows of one CDR3 protein and shows their most common DNA and genes. Here the V and J calls rest on TCRdb's processing, not on the authors' analysis. Here the sample has roughly 2,300 distinct CDR3 sequences; about 85% occur a single time. The ten biggest clones cover roughly 1.4% of the sample.

The rearrangement joined TRBV7-9 to TRBJ2-2, with no confident D gene call. Sequences were obtained from sorted memory CD4+ effector T cells from a lymph node. The cell subset or site label corresponds to: CD45RA-negative sorted CD4+ T cells (memory Tconv or effector/memory Treg). The origin of this receptor is a female donor with luminal breast cancer. The CDR3 reads CASSLAMSKNTGELFF. The DNA sequence is given as TGTGCCAGCAGCTTAGCGATGAGTAAGAACACCGGGGAGCTGTTTTTT.